These T cell receptor beta chains were read from a single sample in a study of blood T cell repertoires in COVID-19. Here immunoSEQ multiplex PCR was the method, and the copy in TCRdb shows in-frame clones only, minus some. Seen here are some 220,000 clones, 84% observed once, and the top ten hold around 18%. Specimen: peripheral blood. These receptors were obtained from a woman older than 75 with active or convalescent COVID-19. CDR3s include the opening cysteine and the closing phenylalanine or tryptophan. Each record gives: D gene, clone size, V gene, J gene, CDR3 DNA, CDR3 protein. A D gene is named only where the DNA matches it firmly. Clone size is stated in some rows and not others, as once, few, many or a class when expanded.

.	.	TRBV5-1	TRBJ2-3	TGCGCCAGCAGCCTAAGCACAGATACGCAGTATTTT	CASSLSTDTQYF
.	.	TRBV12-3/TRBV12-4	TRBJ1-6	TGTGCCAGCACCACAGGGTCCTCACCCCTCCACTTT	CASTTGSSPLHF
.	.	TRBV5-1	TRBJ1-4	TGCGCCAGCAGCCCTTCCCCAACTAATGAAAAACTGTTTTTT	CASSPSPTNEKLFF
.	.	TRBV4-2	TRBJ1-4	TGTGCCAGCAGCCAAGATCTGTCCACTAATGAAAAACTGTTTTTT	CASSQDLSTNEKLFF
.	.	TRBV12-3/TRBV12-4	TRBJ2-5	TGTGCCAGCAGTTTTCGGGGGACCCAGTACTTC	CASSFRGTQYF
TRBD1	.	TRBV28	TRBJ1-1	TGTGCCAGCAGTTTGCGAGGAGGGGGCGCTGAAGCTTTCTTT	CASSLRGGGAEAFF
TRBD2	.	TRBV5-1	TRBJ2-7	TGCGCCAGCAGTCAAACTAGCGGCCCCTACGAGCAGTACTTC	CASSQTSGPYEQYF
.	.	TRBV2	TRBJ2-7	TGTGCCAGCAGTGGTAACCGGGGTTTGTACTTC	CASSGNRGLYF
.	.	TRBV27	TRBJ1-4	TGTGCCAGCAGTTTTTGGGGAGATGAAAAACTGTTTTTT	CASSFWGDEKLFF
.	few	TRBV19	TRBJ1-1	TGTGCCAGTAGTATAGTGGACAGAGGGAAAGACACTGAAGCTTTCTTT	CASSIVDRGKDTEAFF
.	few	TRBV14	TRBJ1-1	TGTGCCAGCACCAGGGGAATGAACACTGAAGCTTTCTTT	CASTRGMNTEAFF
.	.	TRBV6-1	TRBJ1-6	TGTGCCAGCTGTTTGAGCTCCTATAATTCACCCCTCCACTTT	CASCLSSYNSPLHF
TRBD1	.	TRBV18	TRBJ2-7	TGTGCCAGCTCACCTCAGACAGGGTTGCACGAGCAGTACTTC	CASSPQTGLHEQYF
TRBD2	.	TRBV18	TRBJ2-7	TGTGCCAGCTCACCTCAGGGAGGGCCCGGCGAGCAGTACTTC	CASSPQGGPGEQYF
TRBD1	.	TRBV7-2	TRBJ1-2	TGTGCCAGCAGCCCCGACAGGGGAACGTACCAGGGCTACACCTTC	CASSPDRGTYQGYTF
.	.	TRBV30	TRBJ2-3	TGTGCCTGGGGTGAGCTAGCGGATACGCAGTATTTT	CAWGELADTQYF
TRBD1	.	TRBV6-5	TRBJ1-2	TGTGCCAGCAGTTACTACCAGACAGGGGGCTACACCTTC	CASSYYQTGGYTF
TRBD1	.	TRBV18	TRBJ1-1	TGTGCCAGCTCACCACTCGGGACAGGGGGTACTGAAGCTTTCTTT	CASSPLGTGGTEAFF
.	.	TRBV2	TRBJ1-2	TGTGCCAGCAGTGAGTTAGGACAGGGCTACACCTTC	CASSELGQGYTF
TRBD1	.	TRBV5-1	TRBJ1-6	TGCGCCAGCAGAACCGGGACAGGGGCTCCACCCCTCCACTTT	CASRTGTGAPPLHF
TRBD1	once	TRBV5-6	TRBJ1-3	TGTGCCAGCAGCTCCGAGACAGGGAGACCTGGAAACACCATATATTTT	CASSSETGRPGNTIYF
.	.	TRBV6-5	TRBJ2-7	TGTGCCAGCAGTTACAGGGGCGATACCTACGAGCAGTACTTC	CASSYRGDTYEQYF
TRBD1	few	TRBV12-5	TRBJ1-2	TGTGCTAGTGCCCCAGGCGGGACAGCATATGGCTACACCTTC	CASAPGGTAYGYTF
.	few	TRBV30	TRBJ2-1	TGTGCCTGGAGTAAACGGGGGAATGAGCAGTTCTTC	CAWSKRGNEQFF
TRBD1	.	TRBV19	TRBJ1-2	TGTGCCAGTAGTACCGGACAGGCCAATAACTATGGCTACACCTTC	CASSTGQANNYGYTF
.	.	TRBV5-1	TRBJ2-2	TGCGCCAGCAGCGTACAGGCAGGGGAGCTGTTTTTT	CASSVQAGELFF
.	.	TRBV5-6	TRBJ1-5	TGTGCCAGCAGCTTTTCAGGGAAACCATCCAATCAGCCCCAGCATTTT	CASSFSGKPSNQPQHF
TRBD1	.	TRBV7-6	TRBJ1-6	TGTGCCAGCAGCTTAGGACAGGGGGAGAATTCACCCCTCCACTTT	CASSLGQGENSPLHF
TRBD2	.	TRBV5-4	TRBJ2-3	TGTGCCAGCAGCGTAGCGGGAGGGAACACAGATACGCAGTATTTT	CASSVAGGNTDTQYF
.	.	TRBV7-6	TRBJ2-3	TGTGCCAGCAGCCTAGAGGTTTGGACAGCCTCAAATACGCAGTATTTT	CASSLEVWTASNTQYF
TRBD1	.	TRBV27	TRBJ1-5	TGTGCCAGCAGTATGGGACAGGGAGGCCAGCCCCAGCATTTT	CASSMGQGGQPQHF
.	.	TRBV18	TRBJ1-2	TGTGCCAGCTCACCAGTCCCCCCAGGGGTTGGCTACACCTTC	CASSPVPPGVGYTF
TRBD2	once	TRBV9	TRBJ2-3	TGTGCCAGCAGCGACAGCGGGACTTTGAGCACAGATACGCAGTATTTT	CASSDSGTLSTDTQYF
TRBD1	once	TRBV5-4	TRBJ1-1	TGTGCCAGCAGTACAGACAGGGGGAAACCGAACACTGAAGCTTTCTTT	CASSTDRGKPNTEAFF
TRBD2	.	TRBV4-2	TRBJ2-3	TGTGCCAGCAGCCAAGGTCCAGCGGGGGGCCGGGCAGATACGCAGTATTTT	CASSQGPAGGRADTQYF
.	.	TRBV19	TRBJ2-1	TGTGCCAGTAGTATTATTTCGGGACAAAGTCATGAGCAGTTCTTC	CASSIISGQSHEQFF
TRBD1	.	TRBV7-2	TRBJ1-2	TGTGCCAGCAGCGAACAGGGGGCGGCAGACCCAGGAGGCTACACCTTC	CASSEQGAADPGGYTF
TRBD2	.	TRBV7-2	TRBJ2-7	TGTGCCAGCAGCTCCGGCCGAGGACTAGCGGGAACCCTTGGCGAGCAGTACTTC	CASSSGRGLAGTLGEQYF
.	.	TRBV19	TRBJ2-5	TGTGCCAGTAGTATAGTAGGGACAACCGTGGAGACCCAGTACTTC	CASSIVGTTVETQYF
TRBD2	.	TRBV6-1	TRBJ2-1	TGTGCCAGCAGTGAATTTGTAGCGGGAGGGATCCCCCATGAGCAGTTCTTC	CASSEFVAGGIPHEQFF
TRBD2	.	TRBV7-2	TRBJ2-7	TGTGCCAGCAGCACACGCGGCGGGAGAACCTACGAGCAGTACTTC	CASSTRGGRTYEQYF
.	.	TRBV19	TRBJ2-1	TGTGCCAGTAGTAGTCGACCAAACGGGAGTTGGGGCAATGAGCAGTTCTTC	CASSSRPNGSWGNEQFF
TRBD2	.	TRBV5-1	TRBJ2-2	TGCGCCAGCAGCTTTATAGCGGGGGGGATCACCGGGGAGCTGTTTTTT	CASSFIAGGITGELFF
TRBD1	few	TRBV28	TRBJ1-2	TGTGCCAGCACCTCCGGGACAGCCTACTATGGCTACACCTTC	CASTSGTAYYGYTF
TRBD1	.	TRBV7-2	TRBJ1-5	TGTGCCAGCAGGTTTTCCCGACAGGGACGGCAGCCCCAGCATTTT	CASRFSRQGRQPQHF
TRBD1	.	TRBV7-9	TRBJ1-1	TGTGCCAGCAGCTTATACAGTACAGGGGGCTTGAACACTGAAGCTTTCTTT	CASSLYSTGGLNTEAFF
.	few	TRBV7-2	TRBJ2-7	TGTGCCAGCAGCTTAGGGGGAGGTGGGAGCGGCAACGAGCAGTACTTC	CASSLGGGGSGNEQYF